These 16 T cell receptor beta chains were sequenced from one sample in a study of CD8+ T cells in alopecia areata. Regarding treatment: oral pan-JAK inhibitor, 5-10 mg twice daily. After isolation, RNA underwent reverse transcription to generate cDNA as the sequencing template. The table came from immunoSEQ multiplex PCR; TCRdb's copy has only in-frame clones and leaves some out. The data hold about 220,000 clones, with more than 45% observed a single time. The specimen comprised CD4+ T cells sorted from blood, sampled at week 4, from a patient treated with tofacitinib. The receptors here all came from a human donor with alopecia areata.

In its sample, this clone was seen once. The rearrangement uses TRBV27 and TRBJ2-5, with D perhaps matching TRBD1 or TRBD2 (5 bases each). This CDR3 comprises 13 residues. Germline V lookup: CDR1 MNHEY, CDR2 SMNVEV (reference sequence). The germline V and J ends were trimmed by 3 bases and 4 bases, with 9 bases remaining between them. CDR3 DNA: TGTGCCAGCAGTTTGGCCGGGGCAGAGACCCAGTACTTC. The encoded protein is CASSLAGAETQYF.

The rearrangement links TRBV19 to TRBJ1-5; D not resolved. V shed 4 bases and J shed 5 bases, with 6 bases lying between them. From germline, CDR1 is LNHDA and CDR2 SQIVND (reference sequence). The CDR3 is 12 amino acids. The CDR3, as DNA: TGTGCCAGTAGTAATCCGGATCAGCCCCAGCATTTT. Translation: CASSNPDQPQHF.

This clone was detected only a few times. The rearrangement joins TRBV7-2 to TRBJ2-1; 11 nucleotides align to TRBD2. Germline lookup yields CDR1 SGHTA and CDR2 FQGNSA. The CDR3 is 15 amino acids. Trimming cost V 5 bases and J 4 bases; bases outside gene matches: 4. For the CDR3, the DNA is TGTGCCAGCAGCACAACTAGCGGGGGATACAATGAGCAGTTCTTC. This translates into CASSTTSGGYNEQFF. The full variable domain, in which reference TRBV7-2 and TRBJ2-1 provide the parts outside the CDR3, is GAGVSQSPSNKVTEKGKDVELRCDPISGHTALYWYRQSLGQGLEFLIYFQGNSAPDKSGLPSDRFSAERTGGSVSTLTIQRTQQEDSAVYLCASSTTSGGYNEQFFGPGTRLTVL.

The gene calls are TRBV5-1 and TRBJ1-2; TRBD1 might be the D (5 bases). This CDR3 spans 14 amino acids. Looked up from germline, CDR1 is SGHRS and CDR2 is YFSETQ. V was pared by 4 bases and J by 4 bases, with 14 bases between. The CDR3 nucleotides read TGCGCCAGCAGCAACTCCGGGACCTCCTATGGCTACACCTTC. Protein: CASSNSGTSYGYTF. Using reference TRBV5-1 and TRBJ1-2 for the parts outside the CDR3, the full variable domain is KAGVTQTPRYLIKTRGQQVTLSCSPISGHRSVSWYQQTPGQGLQFLFEYFSETQRNKGNFPGRFSGRQFSNSRSEMNVSTLELGDSALYLCASSNSGTSYGYTFGSGTRLTVV.

J is TRBJ2-1 and V is TRBV4-3; the D call may be TRBD1 or TRBD2 (5 bases each). Germline values: CDR1 LGHNA, CDR2 YSLEER. V lost 4 bases to trimming and J lost 4 bases, with 11 bases between them. This CDR3 is built from 14 residues. The CDR3 region has the DNA TGCGCCAGCAGCCGAGGGGCCGCTTACAATGAGCAGTTCTTC. It encodes CASSRGAAYNEQFF.

This clone was detected only once. The chain has TRBV30 and TRBJ2-7; a weak D match, TRBD2 (5 bases). V was cut by 1 base and J by 2 bases, with 12 bases left in between. The length of the CDR3 is 14 residues. Germline CDR1 GTSNPN, CDR2 SVGIG (reference sequence). The CDR3 sequence: CAWSAAPGTYEQYF. In DNA, the CDR3 is TGTGCCTGGAGTGCGGCCCCGGGGACCTACGAGCAGTACTTC. Drawing the rest from reference TRBV30 and TRBJ2-7, the complete variable domain is SQTIHQWPATLVQPVGSPLSLECTVEGTSNPNLYWYRQAAGRGLQLLFYSVGIGQISSEVPQNLSASRPQDRQFILSSKKLLLSDSGFYLCAWSAAPGTYEQYFGPGTRLTVT.

The V call is TRBV6-1, the J call TRBJ1-6; unclear D gene. Trimming took 2 bases from V and 7 from J, leaving 9 bases between them. Germline V CDR1 and CDR2: MNHNS, SASEGT. The CDR3 is 14 residues long. The CDR3: CASSERTANSPLHF. CDR3 in DNA: TGTGCCAGCAGTGAAAGGACGGCAAATTCACCCCTCCACTTT.

The chain has TRBV10-3 and TRBJ2-5; the match to TRBD2 covers 9 bases. This CDR3 is 15 amino acids long. With V trimmed by 10 bases and J by 1 base, 10 bases remained unmatched. Germline CDR1 and CDR2: ENHRY and SYGVKD. Here the CDR3 reads CATAPSGAFQETQYF. The CDR3 region has the DNA TGTGCCACCGCACCTAGCGGGGCCTTCCAAGAGACCCAGTACTTC.

This chain joins TRBV14 and TRBJ2-5; no definite D call. V lost 1 base and J 2 bases, leaving 2 bases between the germline ends. Per germline, CDR1 SGHDN and CDR2 FVKESK. The CDR3 spans 12 residues. The CDR3 protein is CASSQGQETQYF. The DNA of the CDR3 is TGTGCCAGCAGCCAAGGGCAAGAGACCCAGTACTTC.

This clone came up a few times. The gene calls are TRBV14 and TRBJ2-3; 7 nucleotides align to TRBD2. The CDR3 is 15 amino acids. The V gene's germline CDR1 is SGHDN and CDR2 FVKESK. With 5 bases clipped from V and 1 base from J, the junction kept 6 bases outside the gene matches. CDR3 in DNA: TGTGCCAGCAGCGTCGTGGGAGGGGGCACAGATACGCAGTATTTT. It encodes CASSVVGGGTDTQYF.

This clone was counted between two and nine times. The chain combines TRBV4-3 with TRBJ1-6, with D uncertain. Between the trimmed V and J ends, which lost 0 bases and 5 bases, there was a span of 8 bases. The germline gives CDR1 LGHNA, CDR2 YSLEER. The CDR3 has 15 amino acids. CDR3 amino acids: CASSQDWENNSPLHF. The DNA of the CDR3 is TGCGCCAGCAGCCAAGATTGGGAGAATAATTCACCCCTCCACTTT.

The chain joins TRBV27 to TRBJ2-1, with 9 positions matching TRBD2. Germline trimming cut 4 bases from V and 2 bases from J; bases unmatched to any gene: 3. Germline V gene data show CDR1 as MNHEY and CDR2 as SMNVEV (reference sequence). This CDR3 is 15 amino acids long. This CDR3 is CASSSSSGTYNEQFF. Written as DNA, the CDR3 is TGTGCCAGCAGTTCGTCTAGCGGGACCTACAATGAGCAGTTCTTC.

The chain employs TRBV11-2 and TRBJ2-3; D perhaps matches TRBD2 (5 bases). The CDR3 is 13 amino acids. Germline V gene lookup returns CDR1 SGHAT and CDR2 FQNNGV. V shed 7 bases and J shed 8 bases, with 16 bases lying between them. CDR3 sequence (DNA): TGTGCCAGCACTTCAGGTCGTGGACTTACGCAGTATTTT. Translation gives CASTSGRGLTQYF.

The chain couples TRBV30 to TRBJ2-3; D remains unclear. This CDR3 is 14 amino acids long. Germline V CDR1 and CDR2: GTSNPN, SVGIG (reference sequence). The CDR3 spells CAMDGIASTDTQYF. DNA of the CDR3: TGTGCAATGGACGGAATAGCTAGCACAGATACGCAGTATTTT.

The chain links TRBV2 to TRBJ2-2; 7 nucleotides match TRBD1. V dropped 8 bases and J dropped 2; count of bases not matched to a gene: 8. The germline V gene encodes CDR1 SNHLY and CDR2 FYNNEI. The CDR3 extends over 15 amino acids. CDR3 nucleotide sequence: TGTGCCAGCGGACTCGGGACAGTTAACACCGGGGAGCTGTTTTTT. It is translated as CASGLGTVNTGELFF. Looking up the rest from reference TRBV2 and TRBJ2-2 gives the full variable domain: EPEVTQTPSHQVTQMGQEVILRCVPISNHLYFYWYRQILGQKVEFLVSFYNNEISEKSEIFDDQFSVERPDGSNFTLKIRSTKLEDSAMYFCASGLGTVNTGELFFGEGSRLTVL.

This clone occurred a few times. This chain connects TRBV10-3 to TRBJ2-3; the match to TRBD2 covers 8 bases. The V gene's germline CDR1 is ENHRY and CDR2 SYGVKD. This CDR3 has 17 amino acids. The ends lost 5 bases at V and 2 bases at J; junction bases unmatched: 12. This chain's CDR3 is CAISNRAGAPLTDTQYF. The DNA of the CDR3 is TGTGCCATCAGTAACCGAGCGGGGGCCCCTCTCACAGATACGCAGTATTTT.